The rows below give T cell receptor beta chains drawn from one sample of a study of patients and donors after allogeneic stem cell transplantation. TCRdb reanalysed the RT-PCR reads using MiXCR and keeps one entry per CDR3 protein. This table has about 87,000 distinct CDR3 sequences, 5% appearing once. The specimen was blood, either unsorted or a sorted T cell fraction (not recorded which). The receptors here all came from a human donor who was either an allogeneic HSCT recipient or a stem cell or donor lymphocyte infusion donor (not recorded which). It is not recorded whose cells these are; they may come from a transplant donor. The CDR3 runs from the conserved cysteine through the conserved F or W. Each record gives: D gene, clone size, V gene, J gene, CDR3 protein, CDR3 DNA. A D gene is named only where the DNA matches it firmly. Rows may omit the clone size; those that give it use once, few, many or a size class.

-	-	TRBV6-6	TRBJ2-3	CASRLSTDTQYF	TGTGCCAGCAGGCTTAGCACAGATACGCAGTATTTT
TRBD2	many	TRBV3-1	TRBJ2-2	CASSLHSGRAGTGELFF	TGTGCCAGCAGCCTCCATAGCGGGAGGGCGGGTACCGGGGAGCTGTTTTTT
TRBD2	many	TRBV28	TRBJ2-5	CASSPTSGQETQYF	TGTGCCAGCAGCCCGACTAGCGGACAAGAGACCCAGTACTTC
TRBD2	-	TRBV4-1	TRBJ2-1	CASSPPLAGGLGEQFF	TGCGCCAGCAGCCCTCCACTAGCGGGGGGGCTTGGGGAGCAGTTCTTC
-	many	TRBV19	TRBJ1-5	CASSGHALQPQHF	TGTGCCAGTAGTGGACACGCGCTTCAGCCCCAGCATTTT
-	many	TRBV10-1	TRBJ2-1	CASSEDPGLNEQFF	TGCGCCAGCAGTGAGGACCCAGGGCTCAATGAGCAGTTCTTC
-	many	TRBV7-2	TRBJ2-1	CASSLFAGDYNEQFF	TGTGCCAGCAGCTTATTTGCCGGGGATTACAATGAGCAGTTCTTC
-	once	TRBV24-1	TRBJ2-5	CATSDFSTAQETQYF	TGTGCCACCAGTGATTTTTCGACTGCGCAAGAGACCCAGTACTTC
-	-	TRBV7-9	TRBJ2-2	CASSLGRRVNTGELFF	TGTGCCAGCAGCTTAGGACGCAGGGTTAACACCGGGGAGCTGTTTTTT
-	many	TRBV11-1	TRBJ2-7	CASTLDRSYEQYF	TGTGCCAGCACCCTAGACAGATCCTACGAGCAGTACTTC
TRBD2	many	TRBV5-1	TRBJ2-3	CASSLGGAGVADTQYF	TGCGCCAGCAGCTTGGGGGGCGCGGGAGTGGCAGATACGCAGTATTTT
-	few	TRBV9	TRBJ1-1	CASSPQGLMNTEAFF	TGTGCCAGCAGCCCCCAAGGGCTCATGAACACTGAAGCTTTCTTT
TRBD1	many	TRBV12-3/TRBV12-4	TRBJ2-4	CASSSHGQGANIQYF	TGTGCCAGCAGTTCCCACGGACAGGGGGCAAACATTCAGTACTTC
-	many	TRBV7-6	TRBJ2-3	CASGYSDTQYF	TGTGCCAGCGGGTACTCCGATACGCAGTATTTT
TRBD2	-	TRBV11-2	TRBJ2-1	CASSSRGGMTSGSPYNEQFF	TGTGCCAGCAGCTCTAGAGGTGGCATGACTAGCGGGAGCCCCTACAATGAGCAGTTCTTC
-	many	TRBV5-6	TRBJ2-7	CASSLARSGEQYF	TGTGCCAGCAGCTTGGCGCGTTCGGGAGAGCAGTACTTC
-	few	TRBV6-1	TRBJ1-5	CASSGFLNQPQHF	TGTGCCAGCAGTGGTTTCCTAAATCAGCCCCAGCATTTT
TRBD1	-	TRBV10-3	TRBJ1-2	CATGTGAADGYTF	TGTGCCACCGGGACAGGGGCAGCGGATGGCTACACCTTC
TRBD2	-	TRBV12-5	TRBJ2-3	CASGFRASGLNTDTQYF	TGTGCTAGTGGTTTCAGGGCTAGCGGGTTAAACACAGATACGCAGTATTTT
TRBD1	many	TRBV7-9	TRBJ2-1	CASSLQGSEFF	TGTGCCAGCAGCCTACAGGGGTCGGAGTTCTTC
-	many	TRBV2	TRBJ1-5	CASSARTGESQHF	TGTGCCAGCAGTGCACGGACCGGGGAGTCCCAGCATTTT
TRBD1	many	TRBV5-1	TRBJ1-5	CASSLEGQPEQPQHF	TGCGCCAGCAGCCTAGAGGGACAGCCCGAACAGCCCCAGCATTTT
-	many	TRBV7-3	TRBJ2-3	CASSLWAGTDTQYF	TGTGCCAGCAGCTTATGGGCAGGGACAGATACGCAGTATTTT
-	many	TRBV2	TRBJ2-1	CASSEAPWDEQFF	TGTGCCAGCAGTGAAGCCCCATGGGATGAGCAGTTCTTC
-	few	TRBV3-1	TRBJ1-2	CASSQGTGGDIGYTF	TGTGCCAGCAGCCAAGGAACCGGAGGGGACATTGGCTACACCTTC
TRBD1	many	TRBV20-1	TRBJ1-2	CSAPDRVRGGYTF	TGCAGTGCGCCGGACAGGGTTCGAGGGGGCTACACCTTC
TRBD2	many	TRBV28	TRBJ2-1	CASSELAKQQFF	TGTGCCAGCAGTGAACTAGCGAAGCAGCAGTTCTTC
-	many	TRBV20-1	TRBJ2-7	CSARGRVGNEQYF	TGCAGTGCTCGGGGCAGGGTGGGGAACGAGCAGTACTTC
-	many	TRBV6-1	TRBJ2-2	CASRPPGLNTGELFF	TGTGCCAGCAGGCCCCCGGGGTTAAACACCGGGGAGCTGTTTTTT
-	-	TRBV2	TRBJ2-7	CARQGADRSSGFSYEQYF	TGTGCCAGGCAGGGGGCCGACCGGTCTAGCGGATTCTCCTACGAGCAGTACTTC
-	many	TRBV25-1	TRBJ2-3	CASSELGQSTDTQYF	TGTGCCAGCAGTGAATTGGGCCAGAGCACAGATACGCAGTATTTT
-	many	TRBV29-1	TRBJ2-3	CSVEDSDTQYF	TGCAGCGTTGAAGATTCAGATACGCAGTATTTT
-	many	TRBV5-8	TRBJ2-2	CASSLGVQTGELFF	TGTGCCAGCAGCTTGGGTGTCCAAACCGGGGAGCTGTTTTTT